Listed below are T cell receptor beta chains from one sample, sequenced in a study of T cell repertoires in cytomegalovirus infection. MiXCR was run by TCRdb on the reads, yielding one entry per CDR3 protein. Counted here are 130,000 or so distinct CDR3 sequences, roughly 6% occurring once; the ten biggest clones make up roughly 18%. The sample comprised PBMCs. Every receptor here comes from a human donor in good health (CMV status not recorded). Some clones in this sample may be carry-over from other donors' samples. Each CDR3 is given with its conserved first and last residue. Fields, in order: D gene, CDR3 length, clone size, V gene, J gene, CDR3 DNA, CDR3 protein. D genes are given only for firm matches. The size entry is marked missing in some rows and otherwise reads once, few, many or a size class.

-	13	-	TRBV29-1	TRBJ1-4	TGCAGCGTTGAACGCGGCCCAGGGGAAAAACTGTTTTTT	CSVERGPGEKLFF
-	14	few	TRBV5-1	TRBJ2-1	TGCGCCAGCACGTCGGGCGGAGCCTACAATGAGCAGTTCTTC	CASTSGGAYNEQFF
TRBD1	13	many	TRBV7-2	TRBJ1-2	TGTGCCAGCAGCTTAACAGGGGCCGATGGCTACACCTTC	CASSLTGADGYTF
TRBD1	15	-	TRBV9	TRBJ1-2	TGTGCCAGCAGCGACCAAGGGGGCCCTAACTATGGCTACACCTTC	CASSDQGGPNYGYTF
-	16	many	TRBV7-2	TRBJ1-6	TGTGCCAGCAGCTCCATCCGGGGACGTGGAAATTCACCCCTCCACTTT	CASSSIRGRGNSPLHF
-	13	many	TRBV5-1	TRBJ2-1	TGCGCCAGCAGCTCCGACTCCGTCGATGAGCAGTTCTTC	CASSSDSVDEQFF
-	15	many	TRBV4-2	TRBJ2-2	TGTGCCAGCAGCCAAGATGGGCCGAACACCGGGGAGCTGTTTTTT	CASSQDGPNTGELFF
-	16	many	TRBV7-2	TRBJ2-1	TGTGCCAGCAGCTTTGGGGGACCACGCTCCTACAATGAGCAGTTCTTC	CASSFGGPRSYNEQFF
TRBD2	15	many	TRBV7-3	TRBJ2-1	TGTGCCAGCAGCTTTAGCGGGGGGGACTACAATGAGCAGTTCTTC	CASSFSGGDYNEQFF
TRBD1	13	-	TRBV6-2/TRBV6-3	TRBJ2-5	TGTGCCAGCAGGCCAACGACAGGGGGCGGCCAGTACTTC	CASRPTTGGGQYF
-	14	few	TRBV29-1	TRBJ1-1	TGCAGCGTTACAGGAGGTTGGGGGAACACTGAAGCTTTCTTT	CSVTGGWGNTEAFF
-	17	few	TRBV7-9	TRBJ1-5	TGTGCCAGCAGTTCTTCTGGGGGGAATCTCCTCAATCAGCCCCAGCATTTT	CASSSSGGNLLNQPQHF
-	12	few	TRBV2	TRBJ2-7	TGTGCCAGCAGGGGTACAACCTACGAGCAGTACTTC	CASRGTTYEQYF
-	13	-	TRBV6-4	TRBJ2-2	TGTGCCAGCAGTGACTCTAGCACCGGGGAGCTGTTTTTT	CASSDSSTGELFF
-	15	many	TRBV7-8	TRBJ2-5	TGTGCCAGCAGCTTCAGGGAGACGATCCAAGAGACCCAGTACTTC	CASSFRETIQETQYF
TRBD2	16	many	TRBV7-2	TRBJ2-5	TGTGCCAGCGGGCCCTGGTGGACTAGCGGGGAAGAGACCCAGTACTTC	CASGPWWTSGEETQYF
-	15	many	TRBV28	TRBJ1-5	TGTGCCAGCAGTTTAGAACGGGGTTGGGATCAGCCCCAGCATTTT	CASSLERGWDQPQHF